What follows is one T cell receptor (beta chain) and its context. Its specificity is not known. This sample was included in a study of cytomegalovirus exposure and HLA in healthy donors. The study, taken as a whole, reports: Reportedly, HLA-A and HLA-B alleles of most subjects were accurately predicted from TCR beta.

The PCR ran on 60 Vbeta and 13 Jbeta primers. Method: immunoSEQ multiplex PCR; TCRdb's copy keeps in-frame clones and lacks some. Seen here are under 150,000 clones, 65% to 85% observed once, and the top ten hold around 2.6%. The CDR3 covers 14 residues. Germline CDR1 MDHEN, CDR2 SYDVKM. Between the trimmed V and J ends, which lost 3 bases and 4 bases, there was a span of 12 bases. This sequence originates from a young woman in good health and CMV-seronegative. The source material was PBMCs. The chain joins TRBV28 to TRBJ1-2; no clear D gene. The CDR3 is CASSLPQLSYGYTF. For the CDR3, the DNA is TGTGCCAGCAGTTTGCCTCAACTATCCTATGGCTACACCTTC.